This TCR beta chain was identified in a study of shared T cell receptors in the human thymus. This clone was seen only a few times. This CDR3 contains 13 residues. TCRdb's table, derived via immunoSEQ multiplex PCR, lists solely in-frame clones and lacks some. The data show some 760,000 clones, approximately 85% seen once. This sample also belongs to another study, concerning human thymus T cells. That publication notes: Corrective heart surgery yielded the resections from which the thymus tissue came. Within thymic and blood repertoires, V and J gene usage appeared to be biased. Unrelated individuals reportedly shared highly overlapping thymic TCR repertoires.

The chain recombines TRBV21-1 with TRBJ2-3; the table gives TRBD2 as D, unverified against the DNA. TRBV21-1 is a pseudogene segment. Sequenced input: thymocytes. This TCR derives from a girl in the first two years of life with a congenital heart defect. For the CDR3, the DNA is TGTGCCAGCAGCGACCGGGACACAGATACGCAGTATTTT. Its translation: CASSDRDTDTQYF.